The 27 T cell receptor beta chains listed next were all sequenced from one sample in a study of cytomegalovirus exposure and HLA in healthy donors (dated by TCRdb to between 2016 and 2019). Preparation of the library involved the immunoSEQ multiplex PCR assay. TCRdb provides this immuneACCESS table in a form limited to in-frame rearrangements. Some clones are lacking; in checked studies, under half of them reflect an unresolved V gene, and why the rest are absent is not known. For this sample there are fewer than 150,000 clones; 70% to 90% appear just once. 1.5% to 2% of the sample lies in the top ten. Sequencing was done on a sample of PBMCs. These receptor sequences come from a man aged 18-30 years in good health and CMV-seronegative.

The V and J genes are TRBV5-4 and TRBJ2-5; 9 bases line up with TRBD2. The trim removed 0 bases at V and 5 bases at J, leaving 2 bases unmatched. CDR1 and CDR2 from the germline V gene are SGHNT and YYREEE (reference sequence). CDR3 size: 14 residues. CDR3 bases: TGTGCCAGCAGCTTGGGGCTAGCGGGGGAGACCCAGTACTTC. Encoded protein: CASSLGLAGETQYF.

This chain links TRBV7-9 with TRBJ2-7; D perhaps matches TRBD2 (5 bases). The length of the CDR3 is 13 residues. CDR1 is SEHNR and CDR2 is FQNEAQ in the germline V gene (reference sequence). V gave up 7 bases and J gave up 3 bases, with 13 bases separating them. CDR3: CASKGGRDYEQYF. The CDR3 region has the DNA TGTGCCAGCAAGGGCGGCCGGGACTACGAGCAGTACTTC. Filled out from reference TRBV7-9 and TRBJ2-7, the complete variable domain reads DTGVSQNPRHKITKRGQNVTFRCDPISEHNRLYWYRQTLGQGPEFLTYFQNEAQLEKSRLLSDRFSAERPKGSFSTLEIQRTEQGDSAMYLCASKGGRDYEQYFGPGTRLTVT.

V gene TRBV18 combines with J gene TRBJ1-1; D may be TRBD1 (5 bases). CDR1 is KGHSH and CDR2 is LQKENI in the germline V gene. V was cut by 6 bases and J by 0 bases, with 8 bases left in between. The CDR3 loop spans 13 amino acids. CDR3 region: CASSQQVNTEAFF. In nucleotides, the CDR3 is TGTGCCAGCTCCCAACAGGTGAACACTGAAGCTTTCTTT.

The chain links TRBV4-1 to TRBJ1-2, with D tentatively TRBD1 (6 bases). Germline V gene data show CDR1 as MGHRA and CDR2 as YSYEKL. The CDR3 sequence is 14 residues long. V was cut by 0 bases and J by 2 bases, with 7 bases left in between. CDR3 coding DNA: TGCGCCAGCAGCCAAGATAGGGGGAACTATGGCTACACCTTC. Translating it yields CASSQDRGNYGYTF.

The genes are TRBV11-2 and TRBJ2-1; perhaps TRBD2 as D (6 bases). The V and J ends lost 5 bases and 4 bases respectively, with 15 bases between them. This CDR3 contains 15 residues. Germline loops: CDR1 SGHAT, CDR2 FQNNGV. Here the CDR3 DNA reads TGTGCCAGCAGCGCTACTAGCTCAGGATACAATGAGCAGTTCTTC. Translating gives CASSATSSGYNEQFF. Drawing the rest from reference TRBV11-2 and TRBJ2-1, the complete variable domain is EAGVAQSPRYKIIEKRQSVAFWCNPISGHATLYWYQQILGQGPKLLIQFQNNGVVDDSQLPKDRFSAERLKGVDSTLKIQPAKLEDSAVYLCASSATSSGYNEQFFGPGTRLTVL.

This sequence joins TRBV20-1 and TRBJ1-2; D uncertain. This CDR3 contains 11 residues. CDR1 and CDR2 from the germline V gene are DFQATT and SNEGSKA (reference sequence). V was pared by 7 bases and J by 4 bases, with 10 bases between. The CDR3 nucleotides read TGCAGTGTGCCGCGAGGCTATGGCTACACCTTC. This translates into CSVPRGYGYTF.

V and J are TRBV11-2 and TRBJ2-1; the match to TRBD2 covers 7 bases. The junction had 10 bases not matched to a gene; V was cut back by 1 base and J by 10 bases. The CDR3 runs 15 residues. Germline V gene sequence: CDR1 SGHAT, CDR2 FQNNGV. Here the CDR3 reads CASSLVSGNPREQFF. The CDR3 region has the DNA TGTGCCAGCAGCTTAGTAAGCGGGAACCCCAGAGAGCAGTTCTTC.

The chain employs TRBV10-3 and TRBJ2-1, with 10 bases aligning to TRBD2. The CDR3 length is 17 residues. CDR1 is ENHRY and CDR2 is SYGVKD in the germline V gene. Unmatched junction bases numbered 12, after V lost 2 bases and J lost 8 bases. The CDR3 is CAISEHSTSGIIDEQFF. DNA for the CDR3: TGTGCCATCAGTGAGCACTCCACTAGCGGGATAATCGATGAGCAGTTCTTC.

This clone was seen only once. V and J are TRBV5-6 and TRBJ1-4; the match to TRBD1 covers 9 bases. The CDR3 contains 15 residues. Germline V gene lookup returns CDR1 SGHDT and CDR2 YYEEEE. The V and J ends lost 4 bases and 3 bases, in that order; junction bases with no gene match: 4. DNA of the CDR3: TGTGCCAGCAGCCGGACAGGGGCATCTAATGAAAAACTGTTTTTT. Amino acid sequence: CASSRTGASNEKLFF.

V usage is TRBV11-2 and J usage is TRBJ2-7; 8 bases match TRBD2. V dropped 3 bases and J dropped 1; count of bases not matched to a gene: 11. Looked up from germline, CDR1 is SGHAT and CDR2 is FQNNGV. There are 17 residues in the CDR3. DNA for the CDR3: TGTGCCAGCAGCTTCTTTGTTACCGGGACTAGGTCCTACGAGCAGTACTTC. Translated, it gives CASSFFVTGTRSYEQYF.

The V call is TRBV2, the J call TRBJ1-1; no clear D gene. Germline V gene sequence: CDR1 SNHLY, CDR2 FYNNEI. With 6 bases removed from V and 1 base from J, the gap between germline ends came to 9 bases. The CDR3 runs to 13 residues. The CDR3, as DNA: TGTGCCAGCAGACCTTACAGGAACACTGAAGCTTTCTTT. As protein: CASRPYRNTEAFF.

V is TRBV9 and J is TRBJ1-1; perhaps TRBD1 as D (5 bases). The CDR3 is made up of 14 amino acids. CDR1 SGDLS and CDR2 YYNGEE come from the germline V gene. Trimming pared 4 bases from V and 4 bases from J, leaving 14 bases between. In nucleotides, the CDR3 is TGTGCCAGCAGCCCCCGAGGGGAGGTCACTGAAGCTTTCTTT. Amino acids: CASSPRGEVTEAFF.

The chain links TRBV28 to TRBJ1-6; D unresolved. This CDR3 region has 13 residues. V was cut by 5 bases and J by 8 bases, with 10 bases left in between. Germline V gene data show CDR1 as MDHEN and CDR2 as SYDVKM. This CDR3 is CASSRADYSPLHF. CDR3 bases: TGTGCCAGCAGTAGAGCAGACTATTCACCCCTCCACTTT.

The chain uses TRBV10-3 and TRBJ2-3, with D perhaps TRBD1 (7 bases). Trimming cost V 6 bases and J 6 bases, with 16 bases left between them. The CDR3 is 14 residues long. Germline V gene data show CDR1 as ENHRY and CDR2 as SYGVKD. The CDR3 coding sequence is TGTGCCATCAGGGTACAGGGGAGGATCGATACGCAGTATTTT. Translation: CAIRVQGRIDTQYF.

This chain joins TRBV7-9 and TRBJ1-1; no clear D. Trimming shortened V by 4 bases and J by 7 bases, and 10 bases separated the two germline ends. The germline V gene encodes CDR1 SEHNR and CDR2 FQNEAQ (reference sequence). This CDR3 is built from 12 residues. CDR3 bases: TGTGCCAGCAGCTCTCTGGAGGGTGAAGCTTTCTTT. This codes for CASSSLEGEAFF.

This chain links TRBV28 with TRBJ2-7; possible D gene TRBD2, 5 bases. V lost 5 bases and J lost 1, with 15 bases in between. This CDR3 has 15 amino acids. Germline V gene data show CDR1 as MDHEN and CDR2 as SYDVKM. In nucleotides, the CDR3 is TGTGCCAGCAGTGCCCCGGAGGCAGGATCCTACGAGCAGTACTTC. This sequence encodes CASSAPEAGSYEQYF.

This clone has a single count. CDR3 loop: CASELTSGVYEQYF. CDR3 nucleotides: TGTGCCAGCGAGTTGACTAGCGGGGTCTACGAGCAGTACTTC. J is TRBJ2-7 and V is TRBV6-1; 11 nucleotides match TRBD2. V lost 8 bases to trimming and J lost 3 bases; unmatched junction nucleotides: 6. The CDR3 sequence is 14 residues long. The germline gives CDR1 MNHNS, CDR2 SASEGT.

The chain carries TRBV7-9 and TRBJ2-6; D ambiguous. The germline V and J ends were trimmed by 5 bases and 1 base, with 15 bases remaining between them. Per the germline V gene, CDR1 is SEHNR and CDR2 is FQNEAQ (reference sequence). The CDR3 sequence is 17 residues long. This CDR3 is CASSLRTAGSGANVLTF. The CDR3 DNA sequence: TGTGCCAGCAGCCTCCGTACAGCAGGTTCTGGGGCCAACGTCCTGACTTTC. Based on the CDR3 plus reference TRBV7-9 and TRBJ2-6, the full variable domain is DTGVSQNPRHKITKRGQNVTFRCDPISEHNRLYWYRQTLGQGPEFLTYFQNEAQLEKSRLLSDRFSAERPKGSFSTLEIQRTEQGDSAMYLCASSLRTAGSGANVLTFGAGSRLTVL.

This clone was detected only once. The rearrangement joins TRBV28 to TRBJ1-2; D unclear. The CDR3 loop spans 12 amino acids. V was clipped by 4 bases and J by 7 bases, with 10 bases between them. Germline CDR1 and CDR2: MDHEN and SYDVKM. The DNA of the CDR3 is TGTGCCAGCAGTTACCAGGCAGCTGGCTACACCTTC. Amino acid sequence: CASSYQAAGYTF.

The J gene is TRBJ2-3, the V gene TRBV9; D perhaps matches TRBD2 (6 bases). Germline V gene lookup returns CDR1 SGDLS and CDR2 YYNGEE. This CDR3 is 14 amino acids long. The V and J ends lost 3 bases and 2 bases respectively, with 10 bases between them. The CDR3 DNA reads TGTGCCAGCAGCGAACTAGCATTCACAGATACGCAGTATTTT. Translation: CASSELAFTDTQYF.

V and J are TRBV5-8 and TRBJ1-4, with 8 bases that match TRBD1. The V gene's germline CDR1 is SGHTS and CDR2 YDEGEE. V dropped 0 bases and J dropped 7; count of bases not matched to a gene: 5. The CDR3 covers 15 residues. Here the CDR3 DNA reads TGTGCCAGCAGCTTGGCCAGGGGGCCGGGTGAAAAACTGTTTTTT. This translates into CASSLARGPGEKLFF.

V is TRBV30 and J is TRBJ2-3, with no clear D. The germline CDR1 and CDR2 sequences are GTSNPN and SVGIG (reference sequence). This CDR3 spans 15 amino acids. The V end lost 0 bases, the J end lost 1 base, and 11 bases lay between the germline ends. CDR3 protein: CAWSVGAAGTDTQYF. DNA of the CDR3: TGTGCCTGGAGTGTAGGAGCTGCTGGCACAGATACGCAGTATTTT.

V gene TRBV2 combines with J gene TRBJ1-1; 7 nucleotides line up with TRBD1. Germline assignment: CDR1 SNHLY and CDR2 FYNNEI. The CDR3 length is 14 residues. V lost 4 bases, J lost 4 bases, and 6 bases stayed unmatched. The CDR3 sequence is CASSVEGAPTEAFF. CDR3 DNA: TGTGCCAGCAGTGTAGAGGGGGCGCCCACTGAAGCTTTCTTT. The full variable domain, rest sourced from reference TRBV2 and TRBJ1-1, is EPEVTQTPSHQVTQMGQEVILRCVPISNHLYFYWYRQILGQKVEFLVSFYNNEISEKSEIFDDQFSVERPDGSNFTLKIRSTKLEDSAMYFCASSVEGAPTEAFFGQGTRLTVV.

This chain uses TRBV6-1 with TRBJ2-1, with D uncertain. Trimming pared 3 bases from V and 2 bases from J, leaving 11 bases between. CDR1 and CDR2 from the germline V gene are MNHNS and SASEGT. The CDR3 extends over 15 amino acids. CDR3 in amino acids: CASSDTRSAYNEQFF. The CDR3 DNA follows: TGTGCCAGCAGTGATACGAGGTCCGCCTACAATGAGCAGTTCTTC.

This chain links TRBV27 with TRBJ1-6, with 10 bases aligning to TRBD1. Germline assignment: CDR1 MNHEY and CDR2 SMNVEV (reference sequence). The V gene end was trimmed by 7 bases and the J gene end by 9 bases; junction bases not matched to a gene: 9. The CDR3 totals 15 residues. The CDR3 coding sequence is TGTGCCAGCACCCAAGGGACAGGGGAGGGTTCACCCCTCCACTTT. Its translation: CASTQGTGEGSPLHF.

The gene calls are TRBV7-9 and TRBJ2-3; tentatively, D is TRBD2 (6 bases). Germline V gene sequence: CDR1 SEHNR, CDR2 FQNEAQ (reference sequence). This CDR3 has 13 amino acids. V was cut by 10 bases and J by 11 bases, with 22 bases left in between. For the CDR3, the DNA is TGTGCCACAATGGGCGGGACCCTGTGGGAGCAGTATTTT. Amino acid sequence: CATMGGTLWEQYF.

The chain carries TRBV5-1 and TRBJ1-3, with D hard to call. This CDR3 is 15 amino acids long. The germline V and J ends were trimmed by 0 bases and 0 bases, with 7 bases remaining between them. From germline, CDR1 is SGHRS and CDR2 YFSETQ. The CDR3 DNA reads as TGCGCCAGCAGCTTGGGAGGCAGCTCTGGAAACACCATATATTTT. Its protein is CASSLGGSSGNTIYF. Full variable domain (rest looked up from reference TRBV5-1 and TRBJ1-3): KAGVTQTPRYLIKTRGQQVTLSCSPISGHRSVSWYQQTPGQGLQFLFEYFSETQRNKGNFPGRFSGRQFSNSRSEMNVSTLELGDSALYLCASSLGGSSGNTIYFGEGSWLTVV.